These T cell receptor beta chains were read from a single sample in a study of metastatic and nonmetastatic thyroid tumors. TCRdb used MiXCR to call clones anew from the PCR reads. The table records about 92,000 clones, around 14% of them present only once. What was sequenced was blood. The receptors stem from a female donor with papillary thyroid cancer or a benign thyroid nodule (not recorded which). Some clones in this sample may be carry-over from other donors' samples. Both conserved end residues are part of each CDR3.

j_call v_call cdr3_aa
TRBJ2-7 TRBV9 CASSVEASTEQYF
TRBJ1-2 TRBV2 CASSEDRGLYGYTF
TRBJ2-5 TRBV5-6 CASTPTGRETQYF
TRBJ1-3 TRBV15 CATSRGRGSSGNTIYF
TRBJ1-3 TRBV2 CASSQDRGSGNTIYF
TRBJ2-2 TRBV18 CASSPRQALAGELFF
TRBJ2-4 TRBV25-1 CASTPSFPDLAKNIQYF
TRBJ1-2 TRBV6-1 CASSEVAVCSFSYGYTF
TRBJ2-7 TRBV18 CASSAGAGWYEQYF
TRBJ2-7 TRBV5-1 CASSLIPGQGPEEQYF
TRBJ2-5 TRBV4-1 CASRSQGSIQETQYF